Described below is a single TCR beta chain sequence and its context. What it recognizes is unknown. This specimen belongs to a study of CD8 T cells in ankylosing spondylitis. Findings and limits, study-wide: Made up of about eight highly homologous variants, a TCR beta motif appeared characteristic of ankylosing spondylitis blood.

TCRdb reprocessed the 5' RACE reads with MiXCR, giving one entry per CDR3 protein. Among 670,000 or so distinct CDR3 sequences, under 20% were seen once, and the ten largest hold around a fifth. The CDR3 extends over 13 amino acids. Trimming left V 8 bases short and J 1 base short, with 11 bases between. From germline, CDR1 is SGHTA and CDR2 FQGNSA. The TCR originated in a male donor with ankylosing spondylitis. The rearrangement links TRBV7-2 to TRBJ1-1, with D perhaps TRBD1 (5 bases). The sequenced sample was blood, either unsorted or a sorted T cell fraction (not recorded which). The chain's CDR3 is CASLGQRNTEAFF. The CDR3 region has the DNA TGTGCCAGCTTAGGACAAAGGAACACTGAAGCTTTCTTT.